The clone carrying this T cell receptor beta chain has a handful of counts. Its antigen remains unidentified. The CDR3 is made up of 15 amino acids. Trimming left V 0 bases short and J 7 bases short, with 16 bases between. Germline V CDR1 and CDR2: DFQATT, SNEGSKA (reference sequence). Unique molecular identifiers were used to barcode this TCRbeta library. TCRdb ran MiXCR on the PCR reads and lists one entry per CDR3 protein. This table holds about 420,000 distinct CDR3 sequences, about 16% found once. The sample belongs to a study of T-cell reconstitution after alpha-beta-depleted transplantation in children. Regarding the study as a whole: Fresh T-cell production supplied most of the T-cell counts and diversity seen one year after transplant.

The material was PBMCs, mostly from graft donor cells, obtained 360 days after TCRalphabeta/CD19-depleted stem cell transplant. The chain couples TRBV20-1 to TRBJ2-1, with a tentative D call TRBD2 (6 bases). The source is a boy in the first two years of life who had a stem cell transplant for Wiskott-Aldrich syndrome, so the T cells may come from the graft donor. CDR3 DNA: TGCAGTGCTAGAGACTGGCGGGGCCCCCTTAATGAGCAGTTCTTC. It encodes CSARDWRGPLNEQFF.